The text below deals with one TCR beta chain. Its antigen remains unknown. Germline CDR1 and CDR2: SQVTM and ANQGSEA. CDR3 size: 12 residues. V shed 7 bases and J 5 bases; nucleotides not matched to a gene: 6. This sample was taken from a study of post-analysis software for immune sequencing data. General observations from the study: When patients were compared with controls, 5 or 6 TRBV segments were more frequent, TRBV5-6, TRBV5-1 and TRBV20-1 among them. Multiple sclerosis patients had significantly lower normalized Chao1 diversity than controls.

Unique molecular identifiers were built into the TCR beta cDNA libraries. Via MiXCR, TCRdb re-called the PCR reads, giving one row per CDR3 protein. The sample lists roughly 700,000 distinct CDR3 sequences, 25% to 30% seen once, with more than 0.55% in the top ten. Sequenced sample: blood. This receptor was obtained from a girl aged 10 to 17 with multiple sclerosis. The rearrangement uses TRBV29-1 and TRBJ2-5, with TRBD1 matching over 8 bases. CDR3: CSGEGDRETQYF. The DNA of the CDR3 is TGCAGCGGTGAGGGGGACAGGGAGACCCAGTACTTC. The variable domain in full, completed from reference TRBV29-1 and TRBJ2-5, reads SAVISQKPSRDICQRGTSLTIQCQVDSQVTMMFWYRQQPGQSLTLIATANQGSEATYESGFVIDKFPISRPNLTFSTLTVSNMSPEDSSIYLCSGEGDRETQYFGPGTRLLVL.